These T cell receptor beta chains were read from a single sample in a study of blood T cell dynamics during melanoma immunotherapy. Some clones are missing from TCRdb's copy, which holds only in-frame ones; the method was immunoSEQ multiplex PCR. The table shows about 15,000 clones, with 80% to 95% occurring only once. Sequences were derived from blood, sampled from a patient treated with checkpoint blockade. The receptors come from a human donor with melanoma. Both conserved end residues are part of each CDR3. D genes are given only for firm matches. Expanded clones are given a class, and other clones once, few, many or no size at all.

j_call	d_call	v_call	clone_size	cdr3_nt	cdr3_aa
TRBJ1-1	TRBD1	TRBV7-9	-	TGTGCCAGCAGCTTTCCCGCCTCCGGGACAGGGCGCACTGAAGCTTTCTTT	CASSFPASGTGRTEAFF
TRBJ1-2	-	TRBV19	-	TGTGCCAGTAGTATAGCTGGCGGAACTATTGGTGGCTACACCTTC	CASSIAGGTIGGYTF
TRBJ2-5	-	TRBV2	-	TGTGCCAGCAGTGAACCACTGCCTAGCCAAGGGACCCAGTACTTC	CASSEPLPSQGTQYF
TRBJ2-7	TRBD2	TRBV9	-	TGTGCCAGCAGCGTAGCTTCCCCAGCGGGGGGCCTTGGTAACGAGCAGTACTTC	CASSVASPAGGLGNEQYF
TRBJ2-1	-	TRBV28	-	TGTGCCAGCAGTCTCTACAATGAGCAGTTCTTC	CASSLYNEQFF
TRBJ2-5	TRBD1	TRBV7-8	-	TGTGCCAGCAGCCCGGACAGGGATCGCGAGACCCAGTACTTC	CASSPDRDRETQYF
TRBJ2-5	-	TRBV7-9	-	TGTGCCAGCGGGAGACAAGAGACCCAGTACTTC	CASGRQETQYF
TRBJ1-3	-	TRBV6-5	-	TGTGCCAGCAGTTACTCTGGGGCAAGCTCTGGAAACACCATATATTTT	CASSYSGASSGNTIYF
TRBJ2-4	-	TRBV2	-	TGTGCCAGCAGTAGTCAGGGTATAGCCAAAAACATTCAGTACTTC	CASSSQGIAKNIQYF
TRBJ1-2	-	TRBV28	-	TGTGCCAGCAGACCCGGACCATATGGCTACACCTTC	CASRPGPYGYTF
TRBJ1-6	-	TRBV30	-	TGTGCCTCGGCCATGACAGGCCGAGGGCCCCTCCACTTT	CASAMTGRGPLHF
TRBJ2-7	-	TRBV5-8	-	TGTGCCAGCAGCTTTGACTACGAGCAGTACTTC	CASSFDYEQYF
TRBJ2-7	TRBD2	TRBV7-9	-	TGTGCCAGCAGCTTCGAAGTAGCGGGAGGCGAGCAGTACTTC	CASSFEVAGGEQYF
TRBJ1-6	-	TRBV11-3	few	TGTGCCAGCAGCCCTGGATCAAATTCACCCCTCCACTTT	CASSPGSNSPLHF
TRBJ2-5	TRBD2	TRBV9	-	TGTGCCAGCAGCGTACGGGGAGGGTCTCAAGAGACCCAGTACTTC	CASSVRGGSQETQYF
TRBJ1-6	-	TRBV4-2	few	TGTGCCAGCAGCCAGAGCGGGCAGGAGAGCTCCTATAATTCACCCCTCCACTTT	CASSQSGQESSYNSPLHF
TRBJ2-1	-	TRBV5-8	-	TGTGCCAGCAGCTTACTGGGAAGGTCCTACAATGAGCAGTTCTTC	CASSLLGRSYNEQFF
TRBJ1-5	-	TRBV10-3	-	TGTGCCATCAGTGAGTCTGGGGGTCAGCCCCAGCATTTT	CAISESGGQPQHF
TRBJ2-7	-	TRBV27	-	TGTGCCAGCAGTATGAGAAGCGTGGGCAGGGGTTTGTGGGAGCAGTACTTC	CASSMRSVGRGLWEQYF
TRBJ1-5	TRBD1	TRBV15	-	TGTGCCACCAGCAGAGGGTACGACAGGGGTGATAATCAGCCCCAGCATTTT	CATSRGYDRGDNQPQHF
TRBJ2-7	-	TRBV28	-	TGTGCCAGCAGTTTATGGTTCTCCGGACTTGGAGCGGACTCCTACGAGCAGTACTTC	CASSLWFSGLGADSYEQYF
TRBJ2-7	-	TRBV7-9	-	TGTGCCAGCAGCCTTGGCGTGGGTGTCGACGAGCAGTACTTC	CASSLGVGVDEQYF
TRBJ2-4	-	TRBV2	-	TGTGCCAGCAGTGCCAGTCCCTCGGACGTATCCAAAAACATTCAGTACTTC	CASSASPSDVSKNIQYF
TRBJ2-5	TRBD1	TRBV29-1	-	TGCAGCGTCGACCGCGAAACGGGACAGCAGTACTTC	CSVDRETGQQYF
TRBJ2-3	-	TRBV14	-	TGTGCCAGCAGCCAATTCGGGCAAAGGACAGATACGCAGTATTTT	CASSQFGQRTDTQYF
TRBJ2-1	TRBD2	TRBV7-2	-	TGTGCCAGCAGCTCCGGCCCCGGGACTAGCGGGAACAATGAGCAGTTCTTC	CASSSGPGTSGNNEQFF
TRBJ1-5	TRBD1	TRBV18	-	TGTGCCAGCTCACCGGGGACAGGAGATCAGCCCCAGCATTTT	CASSPGTGDQPQHF
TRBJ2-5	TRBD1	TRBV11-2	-	TGTGCCAGCAGCTCACCAGGACAGGCGGCTGATTCGTACTTC	CASSSPGQAADSYF
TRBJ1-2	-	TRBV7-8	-	TGTGCCAGCAGCTCTTCAGCGAAGTATAGCTACACCTTC	CASSSSAKYSYTF
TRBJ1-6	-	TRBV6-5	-	TGTGCCAGCCGTGAGACCCCGTCATATTCACCCCTCCACTTT	CASRETPSYSPLHF
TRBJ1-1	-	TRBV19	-	TGTGCCAGTAGTGCGTACCGGGACCCCACTGAAGCTTTCTTT	CASSAYRDPTEAFF
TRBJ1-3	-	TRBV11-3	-	TGTGCCAGCAGCTTCGGGACTCAGGGTGGAAACACCATATATTTT	CASSFGTQGGNTIYF
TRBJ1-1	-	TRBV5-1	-	TGCGCCAGCAGCTTTACAGTATCGAACACTGAAGCTTTCTTT	CASSFTVSNTEAFF
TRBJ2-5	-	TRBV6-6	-	TGTGCCAGCAGTTGGGCGGGGTCCGAAGAGACCCAGTACTTC	CASSWAGSEETQYF
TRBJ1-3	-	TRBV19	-	TGTGCCAGTAGGTTAGGGACTATTGGAAACACCATATATTTT	CASRLGTIGNTIYF
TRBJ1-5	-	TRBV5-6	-	TGTGCCAGCAGCTCCCCGAGGCGAAATCAGCCCCAGCATTTT	CASSSPRRNQPQHF
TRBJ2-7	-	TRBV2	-	TGTGCCAGCAGGGCCCCCGGGTCCTACGAGCAGTACTTC	CASRAPGSYEQYF
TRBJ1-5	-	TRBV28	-	TGTGCCAGCAGTTTATCAGCAGGGCGCAGGGACAATCAGCCCCAGCATTTT	CASSLSAGRRDNQPQHF
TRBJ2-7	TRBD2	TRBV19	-	TGTGCCACCCGGACTAGCGGGAGTCGCGAGCAGTACTTC	CATRTSGSREQYF
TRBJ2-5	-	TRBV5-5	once	TGTGCCAGCAGCTTCCGGGAGACCCAGTACTTC	CASSFRETQYF
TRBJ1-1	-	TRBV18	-	TGTGCCAGCTCATCGACCGTGAGTGGCACTGAAGCTTTCTTT	CASSSTVSGTEAFF
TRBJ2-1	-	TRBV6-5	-	TGTGCCAGCAGTTCCTCGGGGGGCGGAGTCTACAATGAGCAGTTCTTC	CASSSSGGGVYNEQFF
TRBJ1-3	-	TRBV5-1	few	TGCGCCAGCAGCGGAGTCGGAGGGGCGGCACTCTCTGGAAACACCATATATTTT	CASSGVGGAALSGNTIYF
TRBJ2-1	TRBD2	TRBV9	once	TGTGCCAGCAGCGCGCAACCCCAAGCGGGAGGGCCTGATGAGCAGTTCTTC	CASSAQPQAGGPDEQFF
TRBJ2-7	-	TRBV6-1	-	TGTGCCAGCAGTGGGTTAGGTTCATCCTACGAGCAGTACTTC	CASSGLGSSYEQYF
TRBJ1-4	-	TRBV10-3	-	TGTGCCATCAGTGAGTCTTATGGTGAAAAACTGTTTTTT	CAISESYGEKLFF
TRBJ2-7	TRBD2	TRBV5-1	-	TGCGCCAGCAGCGCGGGGGGGTCCGGAATCTACGAGCAGTACTTC	CASSAGGSGIYEQYF
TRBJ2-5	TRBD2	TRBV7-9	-	TGTGCCAGCAGCTTAGCGGGAGGGCAAGAGACCCAGTACTTC	CASSLAGGQETQYF
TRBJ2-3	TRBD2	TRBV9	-	TGTGCCAGCAGTTTTACAGCGGGAGGGGCAGATACGCAGTATTTT	CASSFTAGGADTQYF
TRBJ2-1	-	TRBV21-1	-	TGTGCCAGCAGCAATAAGGGACTAGCGGGGGACAATGAGCAGTTCTTC	CASSNKGLAGDNEQFF
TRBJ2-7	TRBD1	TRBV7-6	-	TGTGCCAGCAGCTCCACAGGGGCCTACGAGCAGTACTTC	CASSSTGAYEQYF
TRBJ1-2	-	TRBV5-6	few	TGTGCCAGCATCTCTCTCCCGGGACGGGGGCTCAACTATGGCTACACCTTC	CASISLPGRGLNYGYTF
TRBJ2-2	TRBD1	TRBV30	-	TGTGCCTGGACCACCGGGACAGGGGGCCCCACCGGGGAGCTGTTTTTT	CAWTTGTGGPTGELFF
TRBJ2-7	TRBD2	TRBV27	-	TGTGCCAGCATCGGACTAGCGGGAGCCGGCTCCTACGAGCAGTACTTC	CASIGLAGAGSYEQYF
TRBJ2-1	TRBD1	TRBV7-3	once	TGTGCCAGCAGCCCGCCGGGACAGCGTCACAATGAGCAGTTCTTC	CASSPPGQRHNEQFF
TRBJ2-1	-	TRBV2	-	TGTGCCAGCAGCCTTCAAAGACGGGTTGAGCAGTTCTTC	CASSLQRRVEQFF
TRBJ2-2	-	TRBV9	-	TGTGCCAGCAGCCCCCGCCTAGGAGGACCCTCCATCTTGAACACCGGGGAGCTGTTTTTT	CASSPRLGGPSILNTGELFF